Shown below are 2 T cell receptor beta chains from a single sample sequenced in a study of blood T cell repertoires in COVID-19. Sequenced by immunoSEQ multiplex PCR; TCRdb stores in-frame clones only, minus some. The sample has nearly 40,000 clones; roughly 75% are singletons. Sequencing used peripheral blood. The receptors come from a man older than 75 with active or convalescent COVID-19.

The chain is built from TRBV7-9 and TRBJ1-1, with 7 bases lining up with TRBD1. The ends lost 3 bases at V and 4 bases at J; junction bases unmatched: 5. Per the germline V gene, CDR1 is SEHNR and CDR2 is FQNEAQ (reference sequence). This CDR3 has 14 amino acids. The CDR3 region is CASSLTGSLTEAFF. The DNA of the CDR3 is TGTGCCAGCAGCTTGACAGGGAGTCTCACTGAAGCTTTCTTT.

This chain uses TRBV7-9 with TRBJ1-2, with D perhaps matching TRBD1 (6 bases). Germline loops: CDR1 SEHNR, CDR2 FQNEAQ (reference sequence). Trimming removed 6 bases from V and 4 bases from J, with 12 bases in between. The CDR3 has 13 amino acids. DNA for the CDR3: TGTGCCAGCAGGCTGGGAGGGGGCTATGGCTACACCTTC. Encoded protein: CASRLGGGYGYTF.